This TCR beta chain is from a study of cytomegalovirus exposure and HLA in healthy donors. This CDR3 spans 15 amino acids. Per the germline V gene, CDR1 is PRHDT and CDR2 is FYEKMQ (reference sequence). V shed 5 bases, J shed 2 bases, and the junction held 7 bases outside the gene matches. The PCR employed 60 Vbeta primers together with 13 Jbeta primers. The method was immunoSEQ multiplex PCR; TCRdb's version includes in-frame clones alone and lacks a portion of them. The repertoire holds around 130,000 clones, with around 70% as singletons. This TCR came from a young man in good health and CMV-seronegative. The chain recombines TRBV13 with TRBJ2-3; TRBD1 aligns across 7 bases. The sequencing input was PBMCs. CDR3: CASSPRQGITDTQYF. CDR3 nucleotides: TGTGCCAGCAGCCCCCGACAGGGAATCACAGATACGCAGTATTTT. The entire variable domain, with the rest obtained from reference TRBV13 and TRBJ2-3, is as follows: AAGVIQSPRHLIKEKRETATLKCYPIPRHDTVYWYQQGPGQDPQFLISFYEKMQSDKGSIPDRFSAQQFSDYHSELNMSSLELGDSALYFCASSPRQGITDTQYFGPGTRLTVL.